The 8 T cell receptor beta chains in this list originate from one sample, sequenced in a study of radiotherapy plus CTLA-4 blockade in lung cancer. TCRdb's copy holds only in-frame clones and misses some; the assay was immunoSEQ multiplex PCR. The sample lists tens of thousands of clones, around 75% occurring once. The specimen comprised peripheral blood, sampled from a patient treated with radiotherapy plus ipilimumab. The receptors originated from a human donor with non-small cell lung cancer who had stable disease on radiotherapy plus ipilimumab.

The V gene is TRBV7-3, the J gene TRBJ2-7; D may be TRBD1 (6 bases). The CDR3 is made up of 13 amino acids. Trimming removed 5 bases at V and 6 bases at J, with 14 bases between. Germline V lookup: CDR1 SGHTA, CDR2 FQGTGA. Here the CDR3 reads CASSRGTLSEQYF. CDR3 in DNA: TGTGCCAGCAGCAGGGGGACGCTAAGCGAGCAGTACTTC.

This clone has just one count. V gene TRBV15 combines with J gene TRBJ1-3; tentatively, D is TRBD1 (6 bases). The CDR3 loop spans 18 amino acids. In germline, CDR1 is LNHNV, CDR2 YYDKDF (reference sequence). V lost 0 bases and J 0 bases, leaving 15 bases between the germline ends. CDR3 DNA sequence: TGTGCCACCAGCAGAGACCGGACAGAAGCCCTCTCTGGAAACACCATATATTTT. This codes for CATSRDRTEALSGNTIYF.

The chain uses TRBV7-9 and TRBJ1-4; D is unresolved. V gave up 2 bases and J gave up 8 bases, with 9 bases separating them. The CDR3 extends over 13 amino acids. Germline V gene sequence: CDR1 SEHNR, CDR2 FQNEAQ (reference sequence). DNA of the CDR3: TGTGCCAGCAGCTTAATAGGAGGGGAAAAACTGTTTTTT. This translates into CASSLIGGEKLFF.

The chain recombines TRBV14 with TRBJ2-5, with D tentatively TRBD1 (5 bases). Trimming removed 3 bases at V and 5 bases at J, with 13 bases between. This CDR3 region has 14 residues. Germline loops: CDR1 SGHDN, CDR2 FVKESK. CDR3: CASSHVGVGETQYF. The CDR3 region has the DNA TGTGCCAGCAGCCACGTAGGGGTAGGGGAGACCCAGTACTTC. The full variable domain, its missing parts supplied by reference TRBV14 and TRBJ2-5, is EAGVTQFPSHSVIEKGQTVTLRCDPISGHDNLYWYRRVMGKEIKFLLHFVKESKQDESGMPNNRFLAERTGGTYSTLKVQPAELEDSGVYFCASSHVGVGETQYFGPGTRLLVL.

The V and J genes are TRBV5-1 and TRBJ2-1; D unclear. CDR3 length equals 13 residues. V lost 0 bases and J lost 12, with 13 bases in between. Germline assignment: CDR1 SGHRS and CDR2 YFSETQ. The CDR3 DNA is TGCGCCAGCAGCTTGGAAAGCACGTCCGGGCAGTTCTTC. It specifies CASSLESTSGQFF.

The V call is TRBV11-2, the J call TRBJ2-5; D is possibly TRBD2 (6 bases). V dropped 3 bases and J dropped 5 bases, with 10 bases sitting between them. CDR3 length: 13 amino acids. CDR1 SGHAT and CDR2 FQNNGV come from the germline V gene. Here the CDR3 reads CASSLGLQETQYF. The DNA for the CDR3 is TGTGCCAGCAGCTTGGGACTTCAGGAGACCCAGTACTTC.

This sequence joins TRBV5-1 and TRBJ2-6; D gene uncertain. This CDR3 has 18 amino acids. Deletions cut 5 bases from V and 1 base from J, with 19 bases between. The germline V gene has CDR1 SGHRS and CDR2 YFSETQ. Here the CDR3 reads CASSWFTHSSSGANVLTF. CDR3 in DNA: TGCGCCAGCAGTTGGTTCACCCACTCTTCTTCTGGGGCCAACGTCCTGACTTTC.

The chain uses TRBV7-9 and TRBJ2-7; D may be TRBD2 (5 bases). The V end lost 5 bases, the J end lost 9 bases, and 14 bases lay between the germline ends. Germline V lookup: CDR1 SEHNR, CDR2 FQNEAQ (reference sequence). The CDR3 covers 12 residues. This chain's CDR3 is CASSPGSDRQYF. The CDR3 DNA sequence: TGTGCCAGCAGCCCGGGATCAGACCGGCAGTACTTC.